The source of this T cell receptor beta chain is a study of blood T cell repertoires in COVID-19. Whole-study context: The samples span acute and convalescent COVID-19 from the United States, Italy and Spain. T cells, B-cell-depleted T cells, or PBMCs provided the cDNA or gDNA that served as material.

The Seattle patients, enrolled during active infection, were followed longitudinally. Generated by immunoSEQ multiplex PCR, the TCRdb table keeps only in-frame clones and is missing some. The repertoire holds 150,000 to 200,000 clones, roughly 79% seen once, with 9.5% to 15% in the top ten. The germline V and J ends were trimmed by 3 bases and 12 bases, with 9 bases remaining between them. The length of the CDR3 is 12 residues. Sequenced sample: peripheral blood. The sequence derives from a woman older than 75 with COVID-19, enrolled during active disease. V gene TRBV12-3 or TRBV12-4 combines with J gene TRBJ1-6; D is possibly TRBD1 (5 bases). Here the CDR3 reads CASSFGTQPLHF. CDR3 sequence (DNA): TGTGCCAGCAGTTTTGGGACTCAACCCCTCCACTTT.